The text below deals with one TCR beta chain. The record originates from a study of blood T cell repertoires in COVID-19. Overall study: The analysed material was cDNA or gDNA that came from T cells, B-cell-depleted T cells, or PBMCs.

The germline V gene has CDR1 MNHEY and CDR2 SVGAGI. J was trimmed by 0 bases and V by 8 bases; bases with no gene match: 6. The CDR3 has 15 amino acids. Seattle patients were enrolled during active infection and followed longitudinally. Clones were sequenced by immunoSEQ multiplex PCR, and TCRdb holds only the in-frame ones, with some missing. This table has about 160,000 clones, 80% to 95% appearing once. Sequenced: peripheral blood. The receptor's source is a woman aged 55-75 years with COVID-19, enrolled during active disease. V is TRBV6-5 and J is TRBJ1-3, with TRBD1 matching 8 bases. The CDR3 DNA reads as TGTGCCAGCGGATTGGGGACAGGCTCTGGAAACACCATATATTTT. As protein: CASGLGTGSGNTIYF.